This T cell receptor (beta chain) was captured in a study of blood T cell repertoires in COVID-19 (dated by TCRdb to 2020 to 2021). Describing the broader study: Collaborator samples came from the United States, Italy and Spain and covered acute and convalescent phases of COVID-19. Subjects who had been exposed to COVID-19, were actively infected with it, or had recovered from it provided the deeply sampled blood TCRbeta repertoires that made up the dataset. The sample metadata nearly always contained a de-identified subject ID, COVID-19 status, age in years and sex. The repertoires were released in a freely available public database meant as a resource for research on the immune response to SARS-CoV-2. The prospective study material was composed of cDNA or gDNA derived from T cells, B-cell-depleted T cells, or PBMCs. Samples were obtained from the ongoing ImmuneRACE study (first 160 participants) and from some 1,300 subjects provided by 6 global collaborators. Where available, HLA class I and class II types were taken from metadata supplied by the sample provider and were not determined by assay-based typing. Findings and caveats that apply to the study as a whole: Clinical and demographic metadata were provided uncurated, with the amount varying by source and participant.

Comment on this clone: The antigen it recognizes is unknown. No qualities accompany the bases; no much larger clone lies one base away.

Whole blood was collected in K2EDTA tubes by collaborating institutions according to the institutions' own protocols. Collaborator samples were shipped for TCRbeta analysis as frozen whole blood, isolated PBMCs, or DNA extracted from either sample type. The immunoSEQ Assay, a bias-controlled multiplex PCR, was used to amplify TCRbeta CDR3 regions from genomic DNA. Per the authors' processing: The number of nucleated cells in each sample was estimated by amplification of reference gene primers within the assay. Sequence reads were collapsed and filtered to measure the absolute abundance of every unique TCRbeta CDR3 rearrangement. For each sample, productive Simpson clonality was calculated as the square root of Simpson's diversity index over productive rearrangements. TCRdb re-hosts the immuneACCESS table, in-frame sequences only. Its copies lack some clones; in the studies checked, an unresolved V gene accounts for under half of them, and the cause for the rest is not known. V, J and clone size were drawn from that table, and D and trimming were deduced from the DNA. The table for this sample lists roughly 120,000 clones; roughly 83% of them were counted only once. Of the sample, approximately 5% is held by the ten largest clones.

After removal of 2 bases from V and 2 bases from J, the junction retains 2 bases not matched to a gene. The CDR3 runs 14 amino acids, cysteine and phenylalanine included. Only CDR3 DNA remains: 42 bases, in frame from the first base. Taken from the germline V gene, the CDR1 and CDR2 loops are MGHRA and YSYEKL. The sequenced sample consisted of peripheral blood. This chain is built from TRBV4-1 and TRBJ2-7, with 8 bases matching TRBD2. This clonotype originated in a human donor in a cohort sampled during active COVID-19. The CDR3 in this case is CASSQPGLAYEQYF. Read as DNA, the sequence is TGCGCCAGCAGCCAACCGGGACTAGCCTACGAGCAGTACTTC.